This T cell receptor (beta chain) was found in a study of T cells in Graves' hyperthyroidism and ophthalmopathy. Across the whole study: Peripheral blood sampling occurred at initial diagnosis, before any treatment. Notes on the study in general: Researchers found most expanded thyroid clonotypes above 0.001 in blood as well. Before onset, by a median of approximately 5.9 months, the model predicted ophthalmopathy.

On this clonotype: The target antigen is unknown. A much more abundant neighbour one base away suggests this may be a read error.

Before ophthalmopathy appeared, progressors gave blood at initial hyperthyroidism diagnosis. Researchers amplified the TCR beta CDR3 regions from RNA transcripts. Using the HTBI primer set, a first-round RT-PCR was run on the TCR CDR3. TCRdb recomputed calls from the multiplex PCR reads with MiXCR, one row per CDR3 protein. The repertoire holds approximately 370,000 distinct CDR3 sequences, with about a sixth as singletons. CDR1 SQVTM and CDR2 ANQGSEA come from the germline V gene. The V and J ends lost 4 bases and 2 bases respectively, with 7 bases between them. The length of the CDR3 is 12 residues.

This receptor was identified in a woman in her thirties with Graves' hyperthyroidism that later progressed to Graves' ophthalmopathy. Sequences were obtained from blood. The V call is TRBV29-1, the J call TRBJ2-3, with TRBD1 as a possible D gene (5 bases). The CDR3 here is CSVGTFTDTQYF. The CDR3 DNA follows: TGCAGCGTTGGGACATTCACAGATACGCAGTATTTT.